These T cell receptor beta chains were read from a single sample in a study of Graves' ophthalmopathy and Graves' hyperthyroidism. TCRdb independently ran MiXCR on the multiplex PCR reads; one entry per CDR3 protein. The sample consists of fewer than 600,000 distinct CDR3 sequences, around 15% of them appearing once. Sequenced material: blood. The receptors were gathered from a woman aged 25 to 39 with Graves' ophthalmopathy. CDR3s leave out the opening cysteine and the closing phenylalanine or tryptophan. The size entry is marked missing in some rows and otherwise reads once, few, many or a size class.

V gene: TRBV12-3/TRBV12-4; J gene: TRBJ2-5; clone size: many; CDR3 protein: ASTLDVDGAITKETQY
V gene: TRBV4-1; J gene: TRBJ1-3; clone size: few; CDR3 protein: ASSQPGRRGTIY
V gene: TRBV30; J gene: TRBJ2-5; clone size: few; CDR3 protein: AWSVLGGETQY
V gene: TRBV18; J gene: TRBJ2-1; clone size: .; CDR3 protein: ASSSGTRNNEQF
V gene: TRBV27; J gene: TRBJ2-7; clone size: many; CDR3 protein: ASSPGGIAYEQY
V gene: TRBV28; J gene: TRBJ2-4; clone size: .; CDR3 protein: ASTPLKGRIGTKNIKY
V gene: TRBV29-1; J gene: TRBJ1-2; clone size: many; CDR3 protein: SVAQGWVADHYGYT
V gene: TRBV20-1; J gene: TRBJ1-2; clone size: many; CDR3 protein: SATGQGIVGYT
V gene: TRBV28; J gene: TRBJ1-1; clone size: many; CDR3 protein: ASRRGSGTEAF
V gene: TRBV19; J gene: TRBJ1-2; clone size: many; CDR3 protein: ASSLRQGRSGGYT
V gene: TRBV6-1; J gene: TRBJ1-1; clone size: many; CDR3 protein: ASETGARWFLHTEAF
V gene: TRBV6-1; J gene: TRBJ2-7; clone size: many; CDR3 protein: ATVRSYEQY
V gene: TRBV6-5; J gene: TRBJ1-1; clone size: many; CDR3 protein: ASSRQNTEAF
V gene: TRBV7-9; J gene: TRBJ2-7; clone size: many; CDR3 protein: ASSLVGQGINEQY
V gene: TRBV20-1; J gene: TRBJ1-5; clone size: many; CDR3 protein: SARGTGGNQPQH
V gene: TRBV11-1; J gene: TRBJ2-2; clone size: once; CDR3 protein: APSPAGVANTGELF
V gene: TRBV2; J gene: TRBJ2-7; clone size: many; CDR3 protein: ASSAQTGPRPYEQY
V gene: TRBV20-1; J gene: TRBJ2-7; clone size: many; CDR3 protein: SARPGQGLYEQY
V gene: TRBV5-1; J gene: TRBJ1-2; clone size: many; CDR3 protein: ASSLDTVGVYT
V gene: TRBV13; J gene: TRBJ1-2; clone size: few; CDR3 protein: ASSRRTRMNYGYT
V gene: TRBV6-1; J gene: TRBJ2-5; clone size: .; CDR3 protein: ASSKSAAQETQY
V gene: TRBV6-1; J gene: TRBJ2-7; clone size: many; CDR3 protein: ASSIGGGEQY
V gene: TRBV24-1; J gene: TRBJ1-5; clone size: many; CDR3 protein: ATSDSRGGNQPQH
V gene: TRBV14; J gene: TRBJ1-1; clone size: many; CDR3 protein: ASSRWGHRNTEAF
V gene: TRBV2; J gene: TRBJ2-7; clone size: many; CDR3 protein: ASSEDRGRYEQY
V gene: TRBV29-1; J gene: TRBJ1-2; clone size: many; CDR3 protein: SVPDRVGPNYGYT
V gene: TRBV7-8; J gene: TRBJ2-2; clone size: many; CDR3 protein: ASSPVVGELF
V gene: TRBV7-8; J gene: .; clone size: .; CDR3 protein: ASSFPGLAGGFNEQF
V gene: TRBV20-1; J gene: TRBJ1-2; clone size: many; CDR3 protein: IPPGVSDGYT
V gene: TRBV20-1; J gene: TRBJ2-5; clone size: many; CDR3 protein: SANVAGDKETQY
V gene: TRBV29-1; J gene: TRBJ1-6; clone size: many; CDR3 protein: SVAGVRNSPLH
V gene: TRBV27; J gene: TRBJ1-1; clone size: many; CDR3 protein: ASSPSGHRGLETEAF
V gene: TRBV24-1; J gene: TRBJ2-2; clone size: many; CDR3 protein: ATSDRLREAGELF
V gene: TRBV12-3/TRBV12-4; J gene: TRBJ1-2; clone size: many; CDR3 protein: ASSFDRLKIYGYT
V gene: TRBV6-1; J gene: TRBJ2-4; clone size: .; CDR3 protein: ASRTGAAKNIKY
V gene: TRBV7-9; J gene: TRBJ2-7; clone size: many; CDR3 protein: ASSHKAYEQY
V gene: TRBV10-2; J gene: TRBJ1-3; clone size: many; CDR3 protein: ASSESMASGNTIY
V gene: TRBV28; J gene: TRBJ2-7; clone size: many; CDR3 protein: ASSPAGGGYEQY
V gene: TRBV30; J gene: TRBJ1-3; clone size: many; CDR3 protein: AWSRRLLSGNTIY
V gene: TRBV2; J gene: TRBJ2-5; clone size: many; CDR3 protein: ASSTQGSETQY
V gene: TRBV7-9; J gene: TRBJ1-2; clone size: .; CDR3 protein: ASSLESGSNYGYT
V gene: TRBV12-5; J gene: TRBJ1-5; clone size: .; CDR3 protein: ASGPGTPGRAYNQPQH
V gene: TRBV6-5; J gene: TRBJ2-4; clone size: .; CDR3 protein: ASSYSSMGVKNIQY
V gene: TRBV19; J gene: TRBJ1-5; clone size: many; CDR3 protein: ASIGTLEGNQPQH
V gene: TRBV5-6; J gene: TRBJ2-5; clone size: .; CDR3 protein: ASSATGGEGETQY
V gene: TRBV12-3/TRBV12-4; J gene: TRBJ1-2; clone size: .; CDR3 protein: ASSLQGRGYGYT
V gene: TRBV12-3/TRBV12-4; J gene: TRBJ2-7; clone size: many; CDR3 protein: ASTPAGDPYEQY
V gene: TRBV24-1; J gene: TRBJ1-1; clone size: many; CDR3 protein: AARGEGPEAF
V gene: TRBV4-1; J gene: TRBJ1-1; clone size: few; CDR3 protein: ASSPAGDTEAF
V gene: TRBV9; J gene: TRBJ2-7; clone size: many; CDR3 protein: ASSVGGAGEQY
V gene: TRBV12-3/TRBV12-4; J gene: TRBJ1-5; clone size: many; CDR3 protein: ASSLSTGRSGNQPQH
V gene: TRBV6-5; J gene: TRBJ2-7; clone size: many; CDR3 protein: ASTGLAGEGYEQY
V gene: TRBV5-1; J gene: TRBJ2-4; clone size: few; CDR3 protein: ASSGGGQRDIQY
V gene: TRBV30; J gene: TRBJ1-1; clone size: many; CDR3 protein: AWSRGFDTEAF
V gene: TRBV20-1; J gene: TRBJ1-1; clone size: many; CDR3 protein: SARDREMGAF
V gene: TRBV10-3; J gene: TRBJ1-1; clone size: many; CDR3 protein: AIRAGTGPNTEAF
V gene: TRBV6-1; J gene: TRBJ1-5; clone size: .; CDR3 protein: ASSGALGEKNQPQH